What follows describes a single TCR beta chain. No antigen is known for it. The sample belongs to a study of shared clonotypes between healthy human individuals. Findings of the study overall: Across a handful of donors, naive CD4 shared around 5.3%, naive CD8 under 4%, memory CD4 roughly 2.3%, memory CD8 0.35% to 0.5%.

Naive CD8 cells, CD45RO-negative and positively selected for CCR7, excluded terminally differentiated effector memory CD45RA+ cells. TCRdb keeps only in-frame clones here, not all; method: immunoSEQ multiplex PCR. The table lists 2 million to 2.5 million clones, just under 95% of them singletons. Per germline, CDR1 LNHDA and CDR2 SQIVND (reference sequence). The CDR3 sequence is 14 residues long. Trimming removed 9 bases from V and 1 base from J, with 15 bases in between. The sequenced sample consisted of naive CD8+ T cells sorted from blood. This receptor was obtained from a man aged 18-30 years in good health. The chain couples TRBV19 to TRBJ2-5, with D uncertain. The CDR3 nucleotides read TGTGCCAGCAGTCTTGGTCCTGGCCAAGAGACCCAGTACTTC. Translation: CASSLGPGQETQYF.